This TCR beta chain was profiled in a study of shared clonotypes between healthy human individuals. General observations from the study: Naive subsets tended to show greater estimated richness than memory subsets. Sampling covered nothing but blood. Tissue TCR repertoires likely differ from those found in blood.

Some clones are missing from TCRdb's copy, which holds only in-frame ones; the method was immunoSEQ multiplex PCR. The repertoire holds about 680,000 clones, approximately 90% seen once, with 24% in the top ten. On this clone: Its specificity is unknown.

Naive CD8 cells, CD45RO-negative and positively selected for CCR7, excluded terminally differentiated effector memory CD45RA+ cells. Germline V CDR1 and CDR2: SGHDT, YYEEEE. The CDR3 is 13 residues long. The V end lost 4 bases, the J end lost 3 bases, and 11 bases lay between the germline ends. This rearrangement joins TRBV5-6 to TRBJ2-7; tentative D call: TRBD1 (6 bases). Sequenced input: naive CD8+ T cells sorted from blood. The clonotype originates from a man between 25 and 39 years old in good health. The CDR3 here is CASSLGQYYEQYF. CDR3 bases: TGTGCCAGCAGCCTCGGACAGTACTACGAGCAGTACTTC.